This T cell receptor beta chain emerged from a study of T cells after yellow fever vaccination. TCRdb re-derived calls from the 5' RACE reads in MiXCR, one entry per CDR3 protein. The table lists tens of thousands of distinct CDR3 sequences, roughly a tenth of them singletons. V lost 0 bases and J lost 8, with 3 bases in between. The CDR3 is 12 amino acids. Germline CDR1 SGDLS, CDR2 YYNGEE. V and J are TRBV9 and TRBJ1-6; D is unclear. This specimen consisted of PBMCs, either bulk or a sorted T-cell subset (CD4+, CD8+, memory, or dextramer-sorted; not recorded which), obtained more than 13 days after the first yellow fever vaccination. The TCR originated in a man younger than 35 who received the YFV17D yellow fever vaccine. The CDR3 reads CASSVADSPLHF. CDR3 bases: TGTGCCAGCAGCGTAGCCGATTCACCCCTCCACTTT.